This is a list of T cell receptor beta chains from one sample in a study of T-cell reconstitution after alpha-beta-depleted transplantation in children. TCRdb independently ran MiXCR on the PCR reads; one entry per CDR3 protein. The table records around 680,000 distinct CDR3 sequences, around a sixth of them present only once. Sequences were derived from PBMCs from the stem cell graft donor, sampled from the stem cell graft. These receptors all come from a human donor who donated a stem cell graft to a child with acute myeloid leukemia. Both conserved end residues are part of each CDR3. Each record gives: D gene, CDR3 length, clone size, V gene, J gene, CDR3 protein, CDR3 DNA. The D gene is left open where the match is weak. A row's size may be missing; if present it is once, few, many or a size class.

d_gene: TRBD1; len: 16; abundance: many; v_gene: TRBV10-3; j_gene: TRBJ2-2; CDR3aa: CAISDPDRGNTGELFF; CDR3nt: TGTGCCATCAGTGACCCGGACAGGGGGAACACCGGGGAGCTGTTTTTT
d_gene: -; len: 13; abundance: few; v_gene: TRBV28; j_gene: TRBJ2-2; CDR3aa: CASSSRITGELFF; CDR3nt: TGTGCCAGCAGTTCCAGGATCACCGGGGAGCTGTTTTTT
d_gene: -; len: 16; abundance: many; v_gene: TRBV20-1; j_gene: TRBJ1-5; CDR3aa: CSARDRPGRTNQPQHF; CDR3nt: TGCAGTGCTAGAGATCGGCCAGGGAGGACCAATCAGCCCCAGCATTTT
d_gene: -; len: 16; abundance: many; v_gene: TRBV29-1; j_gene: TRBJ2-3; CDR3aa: CSVVAAESSPTDTQYF; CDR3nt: TGCAGCGTTGTCGCCGCCGAGTCGTCTCCGACAGATACGCAGTATTTT
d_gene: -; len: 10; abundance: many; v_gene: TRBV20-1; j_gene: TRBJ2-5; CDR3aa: CSAGMETQYF; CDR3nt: TGCAGTGCTGGAATGGAGACCCAGTACTTC
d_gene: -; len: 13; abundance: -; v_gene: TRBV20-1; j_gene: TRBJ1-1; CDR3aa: CSARGYRNTEAFF; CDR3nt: TGCAGTGCTAGGGGGTACAGGAACACTGAAGCTTTCTTT
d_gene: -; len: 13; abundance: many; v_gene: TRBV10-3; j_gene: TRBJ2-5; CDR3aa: CAIRGGREETQYF; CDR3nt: TGTGCCATCAGAGGTGGGCGGGAAGAGACCCAGTACTTC
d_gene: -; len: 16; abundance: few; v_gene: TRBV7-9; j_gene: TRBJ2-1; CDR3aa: CASSKILNEAHNEQFF; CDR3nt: TGTGCCAGCAGCAAAATACTCAACGAAGCACACAATGAGCAGTTCTTC
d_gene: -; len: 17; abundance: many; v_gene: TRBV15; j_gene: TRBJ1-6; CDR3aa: CATSRSQSNRVESPLHF; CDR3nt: TGTGCCACCAGCAGATCCCAATCGAACAGGGTAGAGTCACCCCTCCACTTT
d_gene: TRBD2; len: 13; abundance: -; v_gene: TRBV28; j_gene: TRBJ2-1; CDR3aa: CALGGGAYNEQFF; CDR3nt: TGTGCCCTCGGCGGGGGGGCTTATAATGAGCAGTTCTTC
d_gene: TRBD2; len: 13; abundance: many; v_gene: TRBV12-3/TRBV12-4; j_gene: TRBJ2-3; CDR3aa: CASSPGGRDTQYF; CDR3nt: TGTGCCAGCAGCCCGGGCGGGAGGGATACGCAGTATTTT
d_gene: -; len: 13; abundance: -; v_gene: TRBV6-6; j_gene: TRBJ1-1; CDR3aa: CASRELGQSEAFF; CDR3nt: TGTGCCAGCAGAGAATTGGGTCAATCTGAAGCTTTCTTT
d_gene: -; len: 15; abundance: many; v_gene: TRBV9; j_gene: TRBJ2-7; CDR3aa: CASSPIGTRGGEQYF; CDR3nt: TGTGCCAGCAGCCCTATCGGGACAAGGGGAGGCGAGCAGTACTTC
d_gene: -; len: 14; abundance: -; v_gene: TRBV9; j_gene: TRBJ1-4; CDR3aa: CASSALTWGEKLFF; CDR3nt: TGTGCCAGCAGCGCCCTTACATGGGGGGAAAAACTGTTTTTT
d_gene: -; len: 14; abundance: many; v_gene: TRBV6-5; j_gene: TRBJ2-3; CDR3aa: CASSYGRGTDTQYF; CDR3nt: TGTGCCAGCAGTTACGGGCGTGGCACAGATACGCAGTATTTT
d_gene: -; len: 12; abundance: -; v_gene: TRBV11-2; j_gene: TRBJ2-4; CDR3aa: CASSPQGNIQYF; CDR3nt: TGTGCCAGCAGCCCACAGGGAAACATTCAGTACTTC
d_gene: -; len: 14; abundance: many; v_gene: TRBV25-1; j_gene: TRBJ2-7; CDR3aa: CASSESVGSNEQYF; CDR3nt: TGTGCCAGCAGTGAATCGGTGGGATCGAACGAGCAGTACTTC
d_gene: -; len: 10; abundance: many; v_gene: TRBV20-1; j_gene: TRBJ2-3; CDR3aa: CSAGPSTQYF; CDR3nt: TGCAGTGCTGGCCCATCTACGCAGTATTTT
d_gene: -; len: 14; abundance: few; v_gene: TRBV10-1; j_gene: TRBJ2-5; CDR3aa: CASSESGRQETQYF; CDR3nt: TGCGCCAGCAGTGAGTCGGGCAGGCAAGAGACCCAGTACTTC
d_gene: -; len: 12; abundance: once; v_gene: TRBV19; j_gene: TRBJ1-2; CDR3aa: CASRQSPEGYTF; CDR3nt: TGTGCCAGTCGACAGAGTCCGGAGGGCTACACCTTC
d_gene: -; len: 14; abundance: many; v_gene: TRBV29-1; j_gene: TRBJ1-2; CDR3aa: CSVEIPPTAHGYTF; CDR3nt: TGCAGCGTTGAAATCCCCCCCACTGCCCATGGCTACACCTTC
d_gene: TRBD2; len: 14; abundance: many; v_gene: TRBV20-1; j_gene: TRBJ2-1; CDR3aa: CSAWGGRTHNEQFF; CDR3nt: TGCAGTGCCTGGGGGGGACGGACCCACAATGAGCAGTTCTTC
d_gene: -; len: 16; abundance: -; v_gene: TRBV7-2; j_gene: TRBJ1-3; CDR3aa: CASSLVGLNSGNTIYF; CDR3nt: TGTGCCAGCAGCTTAGTGGGACTTAACTCTGGAAACACCATATATTTT
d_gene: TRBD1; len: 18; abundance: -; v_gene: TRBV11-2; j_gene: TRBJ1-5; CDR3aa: CASSLLTAQGAVAQPQHF; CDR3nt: TGTGCCAGCAGCTTATTGACGGCTCAGGGGGCGGTCGCACAGCCCCAGCATTTT
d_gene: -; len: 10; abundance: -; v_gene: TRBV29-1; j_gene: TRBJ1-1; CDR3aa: CSVSGTEAFF; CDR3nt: TGCAGCGTATCGGGCACTGAAGCTTTCTTT
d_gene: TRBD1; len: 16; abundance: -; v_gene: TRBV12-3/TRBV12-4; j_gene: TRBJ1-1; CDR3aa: CASSTDRGLYHTEAFF; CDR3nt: TGTGCCAGCAGCACGGACAGGGGGTTGTACCACACTGAAGCTTTCTTT
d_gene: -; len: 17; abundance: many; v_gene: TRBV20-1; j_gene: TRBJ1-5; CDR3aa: CSAEDGGVATGNQPQHF; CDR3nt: TGCAGTGCTGAGGACGGAGGGGTGGCGACTGGCAATCAGCCCCAGCATTTT
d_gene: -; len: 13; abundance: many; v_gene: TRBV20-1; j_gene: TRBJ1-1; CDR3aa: CSALGSANTEAFF; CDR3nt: TGCAGTGCTCTAGGATCGGCGAACACTGAAGCTTTCTTT
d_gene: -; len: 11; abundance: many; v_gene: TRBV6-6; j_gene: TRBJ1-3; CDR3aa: CASVDGNTIYF; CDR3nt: TGTGCCAGCGTAGATGGAAACACCATATATTTT
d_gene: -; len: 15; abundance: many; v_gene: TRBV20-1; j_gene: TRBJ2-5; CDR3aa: CSARDGKGLQETQYF; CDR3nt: TGCAGTGCTAGAGATGGGAAAGGCCTACAAGAGACCCAGTACTTC
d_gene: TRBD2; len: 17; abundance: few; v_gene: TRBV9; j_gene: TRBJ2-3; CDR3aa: CASSPRIAGGPRDTQYF; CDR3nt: TGTGCCAGCAGCCCCAGGATAGCGGGGGGTCCGAGAGATACGCAGTATTTT
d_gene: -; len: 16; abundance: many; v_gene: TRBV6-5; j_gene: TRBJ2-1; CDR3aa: CASSYSANPRVNEQFF; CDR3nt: TGTGCCAGCAGTTACTCGGCCAACCCGAGGGTCAATGAGCAGTTCTTC
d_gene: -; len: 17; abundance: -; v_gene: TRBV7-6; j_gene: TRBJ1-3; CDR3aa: CASSSRTVRMSGNTIYF; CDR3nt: TGTGCCAGCAGCTCCCGGACAGTGAGAATGTCGGGAAACACCATATATTTT
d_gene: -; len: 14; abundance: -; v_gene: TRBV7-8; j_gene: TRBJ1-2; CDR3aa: CASSLKGVDYGYTF; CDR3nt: TGTGCCAGCAGCTTAAAGGGGGTGGACTATGGCTACACCTTC
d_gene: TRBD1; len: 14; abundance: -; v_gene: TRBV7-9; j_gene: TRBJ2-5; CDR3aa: CASSPGTAEETQYF; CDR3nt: TGTGCCAGCAGCCCCGGGACAGCTGAGGAGACCCAGTACTTC
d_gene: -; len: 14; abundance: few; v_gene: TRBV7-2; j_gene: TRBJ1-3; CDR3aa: CASKEGGSGNTIYF; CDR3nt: TGTGCCAGCAAGGAAGGGGGCTCTGGAAACACCATATATTTT
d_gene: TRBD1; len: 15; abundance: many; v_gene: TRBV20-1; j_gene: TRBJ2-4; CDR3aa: CSARRTGVAKNIQYF; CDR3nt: TGCAGTGCTAGACGGACAGGGGTGGCCAAAAACATTCAGTACTTC
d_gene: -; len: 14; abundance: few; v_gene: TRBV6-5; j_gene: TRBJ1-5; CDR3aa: CASSYDTSHQPQHF; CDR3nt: TGTGCCAGCAGTTACGACACGTCCCATCAGCCCCAGCATTTT
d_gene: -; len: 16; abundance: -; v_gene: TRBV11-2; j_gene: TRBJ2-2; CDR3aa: CASSLVWPNMGGELFF; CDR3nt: TGTGCCAGCAGCTTAGTTTGGCCCAATATGGGCGGGGAGCTGTTTTTT
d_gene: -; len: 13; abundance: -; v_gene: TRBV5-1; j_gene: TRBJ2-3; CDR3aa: CASTEASTDTQYF; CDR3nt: TGCGCCAGCACGGAGGCTAGCACAGATACGCAGTATTTT
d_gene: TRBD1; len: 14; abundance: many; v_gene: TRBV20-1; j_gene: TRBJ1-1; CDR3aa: CSASVLRQGAEAFF; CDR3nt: TGCAGTGCTAGCGTGCTTAGGCAGGGGGCTGAAGCTTTCTTT
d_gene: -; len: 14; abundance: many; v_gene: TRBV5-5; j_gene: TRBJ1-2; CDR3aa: CASSFTGGAAGYTF; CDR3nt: TGTGCCAGCAGCTTTACGGGGGGCGCGGCTGGCTACACCTTC
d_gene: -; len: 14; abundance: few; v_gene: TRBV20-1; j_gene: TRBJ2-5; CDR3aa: CSARDPGARETQYF; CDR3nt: TGCAGTGCTAGAGATCCAGGGGCAAGAGAGACCCAGTACTTC